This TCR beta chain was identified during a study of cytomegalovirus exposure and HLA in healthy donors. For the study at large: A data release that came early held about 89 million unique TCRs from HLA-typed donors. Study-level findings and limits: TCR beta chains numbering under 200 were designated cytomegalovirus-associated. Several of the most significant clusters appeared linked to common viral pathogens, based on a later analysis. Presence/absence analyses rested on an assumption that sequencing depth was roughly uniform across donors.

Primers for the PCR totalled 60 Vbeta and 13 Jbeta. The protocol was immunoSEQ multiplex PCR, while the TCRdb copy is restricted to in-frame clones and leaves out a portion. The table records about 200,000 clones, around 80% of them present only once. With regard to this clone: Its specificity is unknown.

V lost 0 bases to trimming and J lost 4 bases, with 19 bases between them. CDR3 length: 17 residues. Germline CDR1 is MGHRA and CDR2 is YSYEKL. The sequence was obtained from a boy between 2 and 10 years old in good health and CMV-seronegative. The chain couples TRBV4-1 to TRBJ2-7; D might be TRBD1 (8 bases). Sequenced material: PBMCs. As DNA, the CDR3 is TGCGCCAGCAGCCAAGACCTCCGGACAGGGAGGGTATACGAGCAGTACTTC. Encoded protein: CASSQDLRTGRVYEQYF.